This T cell receptor (beta chain) was retrieved from a study of blood T cell repertoires in COVID-19 (dated by TCRdb to the early 2020s). Regarding the complete study: Collaborator samples came from the United States, Italy and Spain and covered acute and convalescent phases of COVID-19. Sample metadata almost always included a de-identified subject ID, COVID-19 status, age in years and sex. Deeply sampled blood TCRbeta repertoires from subjects exposed to, actively infected with, or recovered from COVID-19 were included in the dataset. HLA class I and class II types, where available, came from metadata supplied by the sample provider rather than from assay-based typing. The samples were drawn from two sources: the first 160 participants of the ongoing ImmuneRACE study, and 1,000 to 1,500 subjects contributed by 6 global collaborators. The prospective study material was composed of cDNA or gDNA derived from T cells, B-cell-depleted T cells, or PBMCs. A freely available public database, intended as a resource for researchers studying the immune response to SARS-CoV-2, is where the repertoires were released.

TCRbeta CDR3 regions were amplified from genomic DNA using the immunoSEQ Assay, a bias-controlled multiplex PCR. Under the source paper's analysis protocol: Nucleated cell counts per sample were estimated from amplification of reference gene primers within the assay. To quantify the absolute abundance of each unique TCRbeta CDR3 rearrangement, sequence reads were collapsed and filtered. Productive Simpson clonality was computed per sample as the square root of Simpson's diversity index over productive rearrangements. TCRdb took this table from immuneACCESS and kept in-frame rearrangements with V and J called. Such tables lack part of the clones; where checked against another copy, unresolved V genes explain under half of the gap, and the rest is unexplained. The V and J calls and the clone size are those of that table, but D and trimming were determined from the DNA. The table for this sample lists about 350,000 clones; 75% to 90% of them were counted only once. 7.1% of the sample is held by the ten biggest clonotypes.

One collaborating source in Seattle enrolled patients while the patients were actively infected and followed the patients over time throughout the course of disease. Each collaborating institution followed its own protocols to collect whole blood in K2EDTA tubes. For TCRbeta analysis, collaborator samples were shipped as frozen whole blood, as isolated PBMCs, or as DNA extracted from either sample type. A note on this clone: This receptor's antigen is unknown. Base qualities are not at hand, and no much larger clone is one base apart.

The germline V gene yields SGHTA for CDR1 and FQGTGA for CDR2. The CDR3 spans 16 residues, from the cysteine through the phenylalanine. Just the 48-base CDR3 DNA is kept, in frame starting at base 1. Germline trimming: 5 bases from V, 0 bases from J; junction bases outside gene matches: 7. Study-wide conclusions, independent of this receptor: The quantity of clinical and demographic metadata differed by source and by participant and was supplied without curation.

This TCR was recovered from a woman aged 60-70 years with COVID-19, enrolled during active disease. Recombination linked TRBV7-3 to TRBJ2-1; 7 junctional bases match TRBD2. Source material: peripheral blood. The CDR3 in this case is CASSLTTSSSYNEQFF. The nucleotide sequence reads as follows: TGTGCCAGCAGCCTGACGACTAGCAGCTCCTACAATGAGCAGTTCTTC.